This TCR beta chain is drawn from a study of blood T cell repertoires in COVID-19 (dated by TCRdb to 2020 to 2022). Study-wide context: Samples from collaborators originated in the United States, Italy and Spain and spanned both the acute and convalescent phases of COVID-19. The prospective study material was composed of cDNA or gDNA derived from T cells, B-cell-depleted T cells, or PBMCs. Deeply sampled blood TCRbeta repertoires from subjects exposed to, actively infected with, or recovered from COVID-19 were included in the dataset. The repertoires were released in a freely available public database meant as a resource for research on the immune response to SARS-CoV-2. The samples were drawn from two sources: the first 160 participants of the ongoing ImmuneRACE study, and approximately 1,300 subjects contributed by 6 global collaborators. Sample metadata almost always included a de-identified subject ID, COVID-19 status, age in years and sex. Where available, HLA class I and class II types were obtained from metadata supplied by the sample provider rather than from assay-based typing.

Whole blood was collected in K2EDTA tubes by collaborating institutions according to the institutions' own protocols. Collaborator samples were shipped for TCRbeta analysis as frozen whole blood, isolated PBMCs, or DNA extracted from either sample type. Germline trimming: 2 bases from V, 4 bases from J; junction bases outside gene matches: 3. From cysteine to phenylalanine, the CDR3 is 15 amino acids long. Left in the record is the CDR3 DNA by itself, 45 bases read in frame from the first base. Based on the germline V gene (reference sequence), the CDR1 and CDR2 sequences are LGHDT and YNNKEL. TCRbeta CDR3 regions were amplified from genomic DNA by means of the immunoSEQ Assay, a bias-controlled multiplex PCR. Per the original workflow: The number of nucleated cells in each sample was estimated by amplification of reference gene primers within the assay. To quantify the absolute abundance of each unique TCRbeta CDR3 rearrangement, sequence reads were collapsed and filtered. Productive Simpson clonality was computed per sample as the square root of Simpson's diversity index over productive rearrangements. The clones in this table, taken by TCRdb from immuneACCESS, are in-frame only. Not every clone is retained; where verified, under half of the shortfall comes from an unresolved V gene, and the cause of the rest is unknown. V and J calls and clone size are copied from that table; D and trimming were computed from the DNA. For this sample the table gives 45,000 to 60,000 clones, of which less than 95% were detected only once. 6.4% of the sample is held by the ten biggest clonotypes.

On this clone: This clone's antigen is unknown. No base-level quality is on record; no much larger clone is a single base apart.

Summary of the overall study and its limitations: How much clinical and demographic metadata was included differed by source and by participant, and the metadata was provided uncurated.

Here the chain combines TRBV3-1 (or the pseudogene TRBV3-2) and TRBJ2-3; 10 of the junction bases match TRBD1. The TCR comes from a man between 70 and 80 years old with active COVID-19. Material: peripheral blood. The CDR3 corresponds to CASSQRGQGADTQYF. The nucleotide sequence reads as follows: TGTGCCAGCAGCCAACGAGGACAGGGGGCAGATACGCAGTATTTT.